The clone carrying this T cell receptor (beta chain) was seen more than once but under ten times. Its antigen is not known. This specimen comes from a study of neurological immune-mediated disorders. Findings and caveats of the study: Falling below healthy controls, multiple sclerosis showed the least TCR clonal expansion, while HTLV-1-associated myelopathy showed the most.

Trimming took off 2 bases at V and 0 bases at J, with 10 bases between the two ends. The CDR3 spans 16 residues. Germline V gene data show CDR1 as MNHNS and CDR2 as SASEGT. 5'RACE with 10-nucleotide random UMIs produced the cDNA. TCRdb re-derived calls from the 5' RACE reads in MiXCR, one entry per CDR3 protein. The top ten hold 1.6% of the sample, which has 47,000 or so distinct CDR3 sequences, less than 12% seen once. Specified time point: longitudinal time-point 1 (baseline). Sequencing was done on a sample of PBMCs. V is TRBV6-1 and J is TRBJ1-4; possibly TRBD1 for D (5 bases). This receptor was identified in a woman in her 40s in good health. The CDR3 coding sequence is TGTGCCAGCAGTGAAAGGGGATTTGCAACTAATGAAAAACTGTTTTTT. This sequence encodes CASSERGFATNEKLFF.